The rows below give T cell receptor beta chains drawn from one sample of a study of tumor-infiltrating lymphocytes in primary liver carcinoma. One entry per CDR3 protein, called by TCRdb with MiXCR from the multiplex PCR reads. Of under 30,000 distinct CDR3 sequences listed, over 60% were seen once; the top ten hold 40% to 55%. Source material: liver tumor tissue from sampling region 3. These receptors came from a man aged 35-49 years with primary liver carcinoma and hepatitis B virus infection. The CDR3 runs from the conserved cysteine through the conserved F or W. Fields, in order: CDR3 protein, CDR3 DNA, D gene, J gene, clone size, V gene. A D gene is named only where the DNA matches it firmly. Clone sizes are given selectively: once, few, many, or a class where the clone is expanded.

CASSQDLGRTPYERYF | TGCGCCAGCAGCCAAGATTTAGGTAGGACACCCTACGAGCGGTACTTC | NA | TRBJ2-7 | NA | TRBV4-3
CASNPELAAGAGEQFF | TGTGCCAGCAACCCGGAACTAGCGGCAGGGGCGGGTGAGCAGTTCTTC | TRBD2 | TRBJ2-1 | NA | TRBV11-2
CASSQTPGGEKETQNF | TGTGCAAGCAGCCAAACTCCTGGCGGGGAGAAAGAGACCCAAAACTTC | NA | TRBJ2-5 | NA | TRBV11-2
CASNFDGAVNYGYTF | TGCGCCAGCAACTTTGATGGAGCAGTTAACTATGGCTACACCTTC | NA | TRBJ1-2 | NA | TRBV5-1
CASSLAPGSPLHF | TGTGCCAGCAGTTTAGCGCCCGGTTCACCCCTCCACTTT | NA | TRBJ1-6 | medium-sized | TRBV12-3/TRBV12-4
CASSLSLAHNEQFF | TGTGCCAGCAGCTTAAGTTTGGCACACAATGAGCAGTTCTTC | NA | TRBJ2-1 | NA | TRBV7-3
CASSLIEGAIHNELYF | TGTGCCAGCAGCCTCATAGAGGGGGCCATACATAACGAGCTGTACTTC | TRBD1 | TRBJ2-7 | NA | TRBV11-2
CAGSLGGNKPYEQYF | TGTGCCGGCAGCTTGGGGGGGAACAAACCCTACGAGCAGTACTTC | TRBD2 | TRBJ2-7 | NA | TRBV11-2
CASSLAYAGELFF | TGTGCCAGCAGCTTGGCCTACGCGGGGGAGCTGTTTTTT | NA | TRBJ2-2 | once | TRBV5-6
CASSLAQGTEELFF | TGTGCCAGCAGTTTAGCACAGGGAACCGAGGAGCTGTTTTTT | NA | TRBJ2-2 | NA | TRBV12-3/TRBV12-4
CVSSLGGHVSYEQYF | TGTGTAAGCAGTTTGGGGGGCCATGTTTCCTACGAGCAGTACTTC | NA | TRBJ2-7 | NA | TRBV28
CASSTGEDEQFF | TGTGCCAGTTCGACAGGGGAGGATGAGCAGTTCTTC | TRBD1 | TRBJ2-1 | medium-sized | TRBV2
CDFGTWATPSGF | TGTGACTTTGGGACATGGGCGACCCCCAGCGGCTTC | NA | TRBJ2-1 | NA | TRBV30
CASSEQGNQPQHF | TGTGCCAGCAGTGAACAGGGAAATCAGCCTCAGCATTTT | NA | TRBJ1-5 | NA | TRBV10-3
CASNLADSEYEQYF | TGTGCCAGCAACTTGGCGGACTCAGAATACGAGCAGTATTTC | NA | TRBJ2-7 | NA | TRBV5-6
CASSHVALLTGATDTQYF | TGTGCCAGCAGCCATGTGGCACTTCTAACGGGAGCGACAGATACGCAGTATTTT | NA | TRBJ2-3 | NA | TRBV4-2
CASSLGRGTLYEQYF | TGTGCCAGCAGTTTGGGCAGGGGGACCCTCTACGAGCAGTACTTC | TRBD1 | TRBJ2-7 | NA | TRBV5-4
CVSSEWWQGTYNEQLF | TGTGTCAGCAGTGAATGGTGGCAGGGGACCTACAATGAGCAGCTCTTC | NA | TRBJ2-1 | NA | TRBV6-1
CATRGETGANVLTF | TGTGCCACTCGGGGGGAAACTGGGGCCAACGTCCTGACTTTC | TRBD2 | TRBJ2-6 | medium-sized | TRBV10-3
CVRRGTGDTGELFF | TGTGTCAGAAGGGGGACTGGGGACACCGGGGAGCTATTTTTT | NA | TRBJ2-2 | NA | TRBV6-1
CSVEEGCTEQFF | TGCAGCGTTGAAGAAGGGTGTACTGAGCAATTCTTC | NA | TRBJ2-1 | NA | TRBV29-1
CTSSYRTADTQYF | TGTACTAGCAGCTACAGAACGGCAGATACCCAGTATTTT | NA | TRBJ2-3 | NA | TRBV11-2
CASSLALGGANTGKCFF | TGTGCCAGCAGTTTAGCATTAGGAGGGGCGAACACCGGGAAGTGTTTTTTT | NA | TRBJ2-2 | NA | TRBV11-2
CASSFAALAGERKGWQETQYF | TGCGCCAGCAGCTTTGCAGCTCTAGCGGGAGAGCGTAAAGGGTGGCAAGAGACCCAGTACTTC | TRBD2 | TRBJ2-5 | many | TRBV5-1
CASSQDLEGTSSLHF | TGTGCCAGCAGCCAAGACCTGGAGGGAACTTCATCCCTCCACTTT | NA | TRBJ1-6 | NA | TRBV4-2
CAGSLGGGTDTQYF | TGTGCCGGTAGCTTAGGAGGGGGCACAGATACGCAGTATTTT | NA | TRBJ2-3 | NA | TRBV11-2
CASSKTLGGGKETQYF | TGTGCCAGCAGCAAAACTCTTGGTGGGGGGAAAGAGACCCAGTATTTC | NA | TRBJ2-5 | NA | TRBV11-2
CAITPRGLAGGGGNTGKLFF | TGCGCCATCACCCCAAGAGGACTAGCGGGAGGGGGGGGGAACACCGGGAAGCTGTTTTTT | TRBD2 | TRBJ2-2 | NA | TRBV4-1
CASRTGEVNQPQHF | TGTGCCAGCAGAACGGGGGAAGTCAATCAGCCCCAGCATTTT | NA | TRBJ1-5 | NA | TRBV28
CAGRGISGSLGELFF | TGTGCCGGCAGGGGGATTAGCGGGAGCCTTGGGGAGCTGTTTTTT | TRBD2 | TRBJ2-2 | NA | TRBV6-5
CASSLDPRSSGRGETQYF | TGTGCCAGCAGCTTAGATCCGCGGTCTAGCGGGAGAGGTGAGACCCAGTACTTC | TRBD2 | TRBJ2-5 | NA | TRBV11-2
CASSQATRGQGFFTSTDEQYF | TGCGCCAGCAGCCAAGCTACGCGGGGGCAGGGGTTTTTCACCTCCACGGATGAGCAGTACTTC | NA | TRBJ2-7 | NA | TRBV4-1